Sequencing of this T cell receptor beta chain was carried out in a study of blood T cell repertoires in COVID-19. Across the study: Researchers got acute and convalescent COVID-19 samples from the United States, Italy and Spain. T cells, B-cell-depleted T cells, or PBMCs supplied cDNA or gDNA.

The germline V gene has CDR1 SEHNR and CDR2 FQNEAQ (reference sequence). CDR3 length: 14 amino acids. V lost 5 bases and J lost 1, with 9 bases in between. Enrolled during active infection, Seattle patients were then followed longitudinally. Authors' data handling: Reference gene primers were amplified, and this amplification served to estimate nucleated cell counts. Here immunoSEQ multiplex PCR was the method, and the copy in TCRdb shows in-frame clones only, minus some. V, J and clone size reflect that table, while D and trimming were determined from the DNA. The sample carries 200,000 to 250,000 clones, approximately 78% recorded once.

The TCR was taken from a woman aged 70 to 79 with COVID-19, enrolled during active disease. Sequencing input: peripheral blood. The chain recombines TRBV7-9 with TRBJ1-5, with D unresolved. The CDR3 region has the DNA TGTGCCAGCAGCCCCGACAAGAGCAATCAGCCCCAGCATTTT. This sequence encodes CASSPDKSNQPQHF.